These T cell receptor beta chains were read from a single sample in a study of cytomegalovirus exposure and HLA in healthy donors. The data were produced by immunoSEQ multiplex PCR, yet TCRdb's version contains in-frame clones alone and is incomplete. Among roughly 110,000 clones listed, 82% were seen once. Sequencing was performed on PBMCs. These receptors all come from a woman between 18 and 29 years old in good health and CMV-seronegative. Each CDR3 is given with its conserved first and last residue. D genes are given only for firm matches. The listing skips clone size in some rows; elsewhere it reads once, few, many or a size class.

D gene,V gene,clone size,J gene,CDR3 protein,CDR3 DNA
NA,TRBV7-2,NA,TRBJ2-1,CASKRLSSYNEQFF,TGTGCCAGCAAGCGCCTTAGCTCCTACAATGAGCAGTTCTTC
TRBD2,TRBV28,NA,TRBJ2-7,CASSRLAGGNEQYF,TGTGCCAGCAGCCGACTAGCGGGAGGAAACGAGCAGTACTTC
NA,TRBV7-2,NA,TRBJ1-2,CASSLTFRYGYTF,TGTGCCAGCAGCTTAACATTTCGCTATGGCTACACCTTC
TRBD1,TRBV5-6,NA,TRBJ2-5,CASSWGQMEETQYF,TGTGCCAGCAGCTGGGGACAGATGGAAGAGACCCAGTACTTC
TRBD1,TRBV28,NA,TRBJ2-5,CASSYRDSTLETQYF,TGTGCCAGCAGTTACCGGGACAGTACCTTGGAGACCCAGTACTTC
NA,TRBV25-1,NA,TRBJ1-1,CASSSGATTEAFF,TGTGCCAGCAGCTCAGGGGCAACGACTGAAGCTTTCTTT
NA,TRBV27,NA,TRBJ1-5,CASSPIQGSQPQHF,TGTGCCAGCAGTCCGATACAGGGTAGTCAGCCCCAGCATTTT
NA,TRBV30,NA,TRBJ1-4,CAWSEGVANEKLFF,TGTGCCTGGAGTGAGGGGGTCGCCAATGAAAAACTGTTTTTT
TRBD1,TRBV7-9,NA,TRBJ2-7,CASSFETGASYEQYF,TGTGCCAGCAGCTTCGAGACAGGGGCCTCCTACGAGCAGTACTTC
NA,TRBV7-9,NA,TRBJ2-7,CASSLKGHQYEQYF,TGTGCCAGCAGCTTAAAGGGACACCAATACGAGCAGTACTTC
NA,TRBV10-2,NA,TRBJ1-2,CASSESTGLGGYGYTF,TGCGCCAGCAGTGAGTCGACTGGCTTAGGAGGCTATGGCTACACCTTC
NA,TRBV28,NA,TRBJ2-6,CASSLALSSGANVLTF,TGTGCCAGCAGTTTGGCCTTGTCCTCTGGGGCCAACGTCCTGACTTTC
NA,TRBV10-3,NA,TRBJ1-2,CAISESETRGKGYTF,TGTGCCATCAGTGAGTCGGAGACTAGAGGGAAGGGCTACACCTTC
NA,TRBV28,NA,TRBJ2-1,CASSLLWGREQFF,TGTGCCAGCAGTTTATTGTGGGGGCGTGAGCAGTTCTTC
TRBD1,TRBV6-1,NA,TRBJ1-1,CASRGGQYTEAFF,TGTGCCAGCAGGGGGGGACAGTACACTGAAGCTTTCTTT
NA,TRBV18,few,TRBJ1-1,CASSLRASRTEAFF,TGTGCCAGCTCGCTCAGGGCGAGTAGGACTGAAGCTTTCTTT
TRBD2,TRBV5-6,few,TRBJ2-7,CASSRTSASSYEQYF,TGTGCCAGCAGTCGGACTAGCGCAAGCTCCTACGAGCAGTACTTC
TRBD1,TRBV27,NA,TRBJ1-5,CASSPRQGVSNQPQHF,TGTGCCAGCAGTCCCCGACAGGGCGTGAGCAATCAGCCCCAGCATTTT
TRBD2,TRBV7-8,NA,TRBJ2-7,CASSFAGLADISYEQYF,TGTGCCAGCAGCTTCGCTGGACTAGCGGATATCTCCTACGAGCAGTACTTC
NA,TRBV28,NA,TRBJ1-1,CASSSSEAFF,TGTGCCAGCAGTTCATCCGAAGCTTTCTTT
NA,TRBV27,NA,TRBJ1-1,CASSRRRQVPVLAFF,TGTGCCAGCAGTCGTCGAAGACAGGTCCCAGTGTTAGCTTTCTTT
NA,TRBV11-3,NA,TRBJ2-2,CASSLDRSRTGELFF,TGTGCCAGCAGCTTAGATAGAAGTCGCACCGGGGAGCTGTTTTTT
NA,TRBV28,NA,TRBJ2-7,CASSFSDYSYEQYF,TGTGCCAGCAGTTTCTCGGACTACTCCTACGAGCAGTACTTC
TRBD2,TRBV2,NA,TRBJ2-7,CASSKRERLEQYF,TGTGCCAGCAGCAAGCGGGAGAGGCTCGAGCAGTACTTC
NA,TRBV25-1,NA,TRBJ1-1,CASSVPGGRNTEAFF,TGTGCCAGCAGTGTCCCGGGGGGTAGGAACACTGAAGCTTTCTTT
NA,TRBV5-8,NA,TRBJ1-5,CASSLTERHQPQHF,TGTGCCAGCAGCCTGACAGAGCGACATCAGCCCCAGCATTTT